This T cell receptor (beta chain) originates from a study of technical replicates of blood from several donors. Clones were sequenced by immunoSEQ multiplex PCR, and TCRdb holds only the in-frame ones, with some missing. This table holds around 72,000 clones, roughly nine tenths found once. From germline, CDR1 is MNHNS and CDR2 SASEGT. V dropped 2 bases and J dropped 1 base, with 8 bases sitting between them. CDR3 length equals 14 residues. This receptor was identified in a human donor in good health. Some clones in this sample may be carry-over from other donors' samples. The sequenced material came from T cells isolated from PBMCs. The genes are TRBV6-1 and TRBJ2-5, with D maybe TRBD2 (6 bases). The CDR3 DNA is TGTGCCAGCAGTGAACGGGAGAGCCAAGAGACCCAGTACTTC. Translation gives CASSERESQETQYF.